This T cell receptor beta chain comes out of a study of beta chain features in type 1 diabetes. Turning to the study itself: Across the samples, 107,917,701 sorted cells were examined in total. Study observations and caveats: Type 1 diabetes patients had TCRB CDR3s that were shorter (moderately but significantly so) in all four CD4+ subsets.

The whole isolated RNA underwent reverse transcription, so sequencing captured expressed TCRB transcripts. Measured with immunoSEQ multiplex PCR; TCRdb has only the in-frame clones, and not every one. The sample has about 170,000 clones, 7.8% seen once. The CDR3 extends over 13 amino acids. Looked up from germline, CDR1 is SEHNR and CDR2 is FQNEAQ (reference sequence). Trimming removed 2 bases from V and 8 bases from J; junction bases left unmatched: 2. Worth noting for this clone: Its antigen is unknown.

Blood was drawn once from each donor into heparinised tubes. The draws averaged roughly 120 mL. Sort purity for all populations was recorded as exceeding 98%. The sequence came from a woman between 35 and 50 years old with type 1 diabetes. This chain links TRBV7-9 with TRBJ1-4; 7 positions agree with TRBD1. Sequencing was carried out using central memory CD4+ T cells from blood. The CDR3 region is CASSLRDSEKLFF. The CDR3 DNA sequence: TGTGCCAGCAGCTTAAGGGACAGCGAAAAACTGTTTTTT.